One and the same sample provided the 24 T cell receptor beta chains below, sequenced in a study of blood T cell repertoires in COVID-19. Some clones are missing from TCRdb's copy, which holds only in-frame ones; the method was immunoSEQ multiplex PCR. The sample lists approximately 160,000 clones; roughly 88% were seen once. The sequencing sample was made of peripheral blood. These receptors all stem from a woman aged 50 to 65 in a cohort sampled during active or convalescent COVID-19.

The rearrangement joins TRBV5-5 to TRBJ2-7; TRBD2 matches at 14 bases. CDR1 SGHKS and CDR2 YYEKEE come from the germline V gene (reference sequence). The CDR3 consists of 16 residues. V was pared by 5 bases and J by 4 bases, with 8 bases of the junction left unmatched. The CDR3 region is CASSRTSGGTTYEQYF. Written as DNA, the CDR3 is TGTGCCAGCAGTAGGACTAGCGGGGGGACAACGTACGAGCAGTACTTC.

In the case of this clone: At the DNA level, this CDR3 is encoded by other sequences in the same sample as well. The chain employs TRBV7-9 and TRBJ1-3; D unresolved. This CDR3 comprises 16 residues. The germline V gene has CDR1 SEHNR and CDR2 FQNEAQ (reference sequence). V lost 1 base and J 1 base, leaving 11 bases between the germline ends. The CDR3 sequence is CASSLVSGTSGNTIYF. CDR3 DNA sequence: TGTGCCAGCAGCTTAGTCTCGGGAACGTCTGGAAACACCATATATTTT.

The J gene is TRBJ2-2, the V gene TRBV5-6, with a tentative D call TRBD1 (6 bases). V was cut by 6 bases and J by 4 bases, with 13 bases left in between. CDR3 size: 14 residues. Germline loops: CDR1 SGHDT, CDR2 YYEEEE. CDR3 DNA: TGTGCCAGCACCTTCACAGGGCGCACCGGGGAGCTGTTTTTT. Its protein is CASTFTGRTGELFF.

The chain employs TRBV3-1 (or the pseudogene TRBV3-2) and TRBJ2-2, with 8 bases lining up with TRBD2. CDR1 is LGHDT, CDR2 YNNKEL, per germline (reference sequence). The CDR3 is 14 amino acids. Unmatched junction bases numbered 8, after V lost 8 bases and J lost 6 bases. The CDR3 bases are TGTGCCAGCCGCCCCGTCGGGGGGGCCGGGGAGCTGTTTTTT. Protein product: CASRPVGGAGELFF.

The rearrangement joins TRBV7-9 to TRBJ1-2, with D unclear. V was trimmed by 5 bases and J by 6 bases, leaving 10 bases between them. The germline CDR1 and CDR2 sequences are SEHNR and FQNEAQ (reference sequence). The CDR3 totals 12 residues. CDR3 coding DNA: TGTGCCAGCAGCCTAAACGCGAATGGCTACACCTTC. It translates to CASSLNANGYTF.

CDR3 residues: CASSQDLLAGRGTQYF. CDR3 sequence (DNA): TGTGCCAGCAGCCAAGATTTACTAGCGGGGAGAGGGACCCAGTACTTC. This chain connects TRBV4-2 to TRBJ2-5, with 10 bases aligning to TRBD2. Germline values: CDR1 LGHNA, CDR2 YNFKEQ. The CDR3 is 16 amino acids. Trimming at V came to 0 bases and at J to 7 bases, leaving 8 bases not matched to a gene.

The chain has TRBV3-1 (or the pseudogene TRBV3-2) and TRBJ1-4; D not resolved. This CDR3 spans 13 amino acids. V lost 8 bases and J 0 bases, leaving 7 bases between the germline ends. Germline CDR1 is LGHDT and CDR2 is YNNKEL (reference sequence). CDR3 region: CASLPATNEKLFF. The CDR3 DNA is TGTGCCAGCCTACCCGCAACTAATGAAAAACTGTTTTTT.

As DNA, the CDR3 is TGTGCCAGCAGCACCCTAACAGGATTGAACACTGAAGCTTTCTTT. Translating it yields CASSTLTGLNTEAFF. J is TRBJ1-1 and V is TRBV3-1 (or the pseudogene TRBV3-2); tentatively, D is TRBD1 (5 bases). V lost 5 bases, J lost 0 bases, and 13 bases lay in between. Germline CDR1 reads LGHDT; CDR2 reads YNNKEL (reference sequence). The CDR3 runs 15 residues.

The CDR3 DNA reads as TGTGCCACCAGCTTAGGACAGGGGAATTCACCCCTCCACTTT. As protein: CATSLGQGNSPLHF. The rearrangement uses TRBV15 and TRBJ1-6; TRBD1 aligns across 9 bases. Trimming at V came to 5 bases and at J to 7 bases, leaving 3 bases not matched to a gene. Looked up from germline, CDR1 is LNHNV and CDR2 is YYDKDF (reference sequence). This CDR3 spans 14 amino acids.

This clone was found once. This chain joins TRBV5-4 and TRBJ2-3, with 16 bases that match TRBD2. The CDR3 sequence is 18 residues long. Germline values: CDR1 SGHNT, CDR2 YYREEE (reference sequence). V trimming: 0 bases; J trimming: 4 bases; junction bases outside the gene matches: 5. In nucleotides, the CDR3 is TGTGCCAGCAGCTTGGCAGGGACTAGCGGGGGGGGTCCAGATACGCAGTATTTT. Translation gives CASSLAGTSGGGPDTQYF.

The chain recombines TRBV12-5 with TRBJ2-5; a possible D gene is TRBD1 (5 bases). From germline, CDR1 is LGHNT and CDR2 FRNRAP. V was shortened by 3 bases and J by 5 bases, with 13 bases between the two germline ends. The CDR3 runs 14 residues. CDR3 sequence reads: CASGFQGIGETQYF. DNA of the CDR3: TGTGCTAGTGGTTTCCAGGGAATTGGGGAGACCCAGTACTTC.

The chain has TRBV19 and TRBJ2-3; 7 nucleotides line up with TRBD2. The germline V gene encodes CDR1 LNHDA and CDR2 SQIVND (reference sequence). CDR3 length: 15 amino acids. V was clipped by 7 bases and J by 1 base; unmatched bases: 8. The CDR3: CASKGEGRGTDTQYF. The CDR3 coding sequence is TGTGCCAGTAAAGGGGAGGGCCGCGGCACAGATACGCAGTATTTT. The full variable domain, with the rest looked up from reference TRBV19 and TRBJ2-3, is DGGITQSPKYLFRKEGQNVTLSCEQNLNHDAMYWYRQDPGQGLRLIYYSQIVNDFQKGDIAEGYSVSREKKESFPLTVTSAQKNPTAFYLCASKGEGRGTDTQYFGPGTRLTVL.

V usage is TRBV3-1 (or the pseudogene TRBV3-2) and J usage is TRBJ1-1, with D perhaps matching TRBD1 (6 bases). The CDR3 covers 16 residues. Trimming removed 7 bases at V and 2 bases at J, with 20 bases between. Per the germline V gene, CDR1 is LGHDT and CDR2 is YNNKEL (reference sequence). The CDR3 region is CASKVEGGGHNTEAFF. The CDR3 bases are TGTGCCAGCAAGGTTGAGGGAGGGGGACATAACACTGAAGCTTTCTTT.

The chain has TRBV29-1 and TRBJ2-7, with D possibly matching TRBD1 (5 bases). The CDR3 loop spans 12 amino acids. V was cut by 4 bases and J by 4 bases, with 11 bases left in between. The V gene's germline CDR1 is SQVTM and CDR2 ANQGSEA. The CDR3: CSVVTDGYEQYF. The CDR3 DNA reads TGCAGCGTTGTGACAGATGGGTACGAGCAGTACTTC.

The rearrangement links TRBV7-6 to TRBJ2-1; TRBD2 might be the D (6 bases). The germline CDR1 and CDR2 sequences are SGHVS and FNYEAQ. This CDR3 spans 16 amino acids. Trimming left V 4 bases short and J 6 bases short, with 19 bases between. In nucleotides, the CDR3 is TGTGCCAGCAGCTACAACATGGGGGACTCCGGCAATGAGCAGTTCTTC. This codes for CASSYNMGDSGNEQFF.

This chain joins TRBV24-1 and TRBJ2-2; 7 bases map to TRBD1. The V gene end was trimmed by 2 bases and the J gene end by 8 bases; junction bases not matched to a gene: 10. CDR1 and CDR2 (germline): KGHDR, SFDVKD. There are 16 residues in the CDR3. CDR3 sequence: CATSDSQQGIDGELFF. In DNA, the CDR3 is TGTGCCACCAGTGATTCCCAACAGGGGATAGATGGGGAGCTGTTTTTT.

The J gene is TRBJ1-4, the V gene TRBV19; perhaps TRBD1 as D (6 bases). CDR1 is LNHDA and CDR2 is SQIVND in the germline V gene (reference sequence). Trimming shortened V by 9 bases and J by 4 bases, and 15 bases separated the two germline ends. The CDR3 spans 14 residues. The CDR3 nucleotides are TGTGCCAGCAGGACAGCCATCGATAATGAAAAACTGTTTTTT. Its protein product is CASRTAIDNEKLFF.

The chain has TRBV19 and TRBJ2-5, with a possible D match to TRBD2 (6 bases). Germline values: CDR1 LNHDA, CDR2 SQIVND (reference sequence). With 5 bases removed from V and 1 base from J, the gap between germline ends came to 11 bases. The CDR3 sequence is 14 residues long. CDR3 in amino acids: CASSWMGGQETQYF. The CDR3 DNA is TGTGCCAGTAGTTGGATGGGGGGCCAAGAGACCCAGTACTTC.

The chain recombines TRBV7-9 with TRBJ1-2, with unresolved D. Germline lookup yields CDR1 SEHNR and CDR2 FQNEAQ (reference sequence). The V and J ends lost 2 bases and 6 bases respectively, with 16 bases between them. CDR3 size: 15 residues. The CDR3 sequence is CASSLRVQQSDGYTF. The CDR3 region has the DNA TGTGCCAGCAGCTTACGGGTACAACAATCGGATGGCTACACCTTC.

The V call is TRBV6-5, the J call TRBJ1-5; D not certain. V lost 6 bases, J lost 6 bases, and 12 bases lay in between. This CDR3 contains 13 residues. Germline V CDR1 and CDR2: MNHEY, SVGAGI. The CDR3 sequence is CASSLTWSQPQHF. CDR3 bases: TGTGCCAGCAGCTTGACGTGGAGTCAGCCCCAGCATTTT.

The CDR3 is CASGFGTSGSRTQYF. CDR3 nucleotide sequence: TGTGCTAGTGGTTTCGGGACTAGCGGGTCCAGGACCCAGTACTTC. The J gene is TRBJ2-5, the V gene TRBV12-5; TRBD2 agrees at 12 bases. V lost 3 bases and J lost 7; bases outside the gene matches: 6. The germline gives CDR1 LGHNT, CDR2 FRNRAP. This CDR3 is 15 amino acids long.

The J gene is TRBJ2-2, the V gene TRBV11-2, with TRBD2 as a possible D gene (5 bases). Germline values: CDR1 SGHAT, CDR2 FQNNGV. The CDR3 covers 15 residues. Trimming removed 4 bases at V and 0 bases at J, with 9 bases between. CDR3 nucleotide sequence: TGTGCCAGCAGCTCGGGATATTCGAACACCGGGGAGCTGTTTTTT. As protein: CASSSGYSNTGELFF.

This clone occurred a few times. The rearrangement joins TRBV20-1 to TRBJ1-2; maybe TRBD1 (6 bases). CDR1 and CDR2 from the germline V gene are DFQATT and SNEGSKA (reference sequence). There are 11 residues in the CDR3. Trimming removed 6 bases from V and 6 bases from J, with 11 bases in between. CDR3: CSAHRAHGYTF. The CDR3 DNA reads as TGCAGTGCGCACAGGGCACATGGCTACACCTTC.

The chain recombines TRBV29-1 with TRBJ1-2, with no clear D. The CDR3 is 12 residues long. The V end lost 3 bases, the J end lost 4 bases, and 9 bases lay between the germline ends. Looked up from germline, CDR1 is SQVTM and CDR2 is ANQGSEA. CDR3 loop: CSVDGLRYGYTF. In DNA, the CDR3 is TGCAGCGTTGACGGACTCCGCTATGGCTACACCTTC. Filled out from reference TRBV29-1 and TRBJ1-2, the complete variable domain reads SAVISQKPSRDICQRGTSLTIQCQVDSQVTMMFWYRQQPGQSLTLIATANQGSEATYESGFVIDKFPISRPNLTFSTLTVSNMSPEDSSIYLCSVDGLRYGYTFGSGTRLTVV.